This T cell receptor beta chain comes out of a study of blood T cell repertoires in COVID-19. Overall study context: Samples representing acute and convalescent COVID-19 were sourced from the United States, Italy and Spain. PBMCs, B-cell-depleted T cells, or T cells were the source of the cDNA or gDNA that made up the material.

This clone was picked up one time. Authors' methods: Estimated nucleated cell counts came from reference gene primer amplification. TCRdb keeps only in-frame clones here, not all; method: immunoSEQ multiplex PCR. V and J calls plus clone size are reproduced from that table; the DNA served to infer D and trimming. The data contain 200,000 to 250,000 clones, roughly 84% of them seen just once; the ten biggest clones take up less than 20%. J lost 9 bases, V lost 8 bases, and 4 bases had no gene match. Germline V gene sequence: CDR1 SNHLY, CDR2 FYNNEI. The CDR3 totals 11 residues. This sequence joins TRBV2 and TRBJ2-1; 7 bases map to TRBD2. The receptor was isolated from a young man with active or convalescent COVID-19. The sample comprised peripheral blood. The CDR3 nucleotides read TGTGCCAGCTCCACGGGGGGTGAGCAGTTCTTC. Translation gives CASSTGGEQFF.